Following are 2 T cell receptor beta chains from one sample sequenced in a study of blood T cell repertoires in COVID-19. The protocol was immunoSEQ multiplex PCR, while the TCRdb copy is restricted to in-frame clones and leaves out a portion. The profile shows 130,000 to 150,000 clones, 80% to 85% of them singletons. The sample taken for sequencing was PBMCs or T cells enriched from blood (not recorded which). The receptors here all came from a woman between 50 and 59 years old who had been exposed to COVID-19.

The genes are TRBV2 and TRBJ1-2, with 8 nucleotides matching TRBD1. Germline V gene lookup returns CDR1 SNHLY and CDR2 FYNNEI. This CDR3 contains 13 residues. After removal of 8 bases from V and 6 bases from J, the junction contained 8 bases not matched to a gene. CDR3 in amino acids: CASQADRGHGYTF. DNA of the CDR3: TGTGCCAGCCAAGCCGACAGGGGACATGGCTACACCTTC.

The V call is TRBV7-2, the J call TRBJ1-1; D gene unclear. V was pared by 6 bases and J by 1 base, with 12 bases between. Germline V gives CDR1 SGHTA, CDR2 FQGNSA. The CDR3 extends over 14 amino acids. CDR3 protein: CASRKSGRNTEAFF. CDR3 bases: TGTGCCAGCAGGAAAAGCGGGAGGAACACTGAAGCTTTCTTT.